This TCR beta chain comes out of a study of relationships among human T cell subsets. Overall study results and limits: A CD4+CD8+ double-positive population could not be excluded by bead sorting. Many CDR3s were shared across Th1, Th2 and regulatory subsets. The seven subsets showed no significant differences in gene usage or CDR3 length.

The CD8+ T cells came from negative anti-CD4 multisort bead selection followed by positive anti-CD8 selection. T cell subsets were isolated with magnetic beads coated with subset-specific monoclonal antibodies. Semiquantitative ARM-PCR amplified T cell receptor alpha and beta CDR3 regions from mRNA. Exponential amplification used communal superprimers after tagged nested gene-specific primers in ARM-PCR. TCRdb ran MiXCR on the multiplex PCR reads and lists one entry per CDR3 protein. Of fewer than 5,500 distinct CDR3 sequences in the sample, 50% to 65% were seen once. On this clonotype: Its target is not known.

The sample comprised CD8+ T cells sorted from blood. The receptor comes from a man in his forties in good health.

This CDR3 reads CASSLTSTDTQYF. CDR3 bases: TGTGCCAGCAGCTTAACCAGCACAGATACGCAGTATTTT. The V and J genes are TRBV11-2 and TRBJ2-3; no definite D call. The CDR3 extends over 13 amino acids. The germline CDR1 and CDR2 sequences are SGHAT and FQNNGV. The V and J ends lost 2 bases and 0 bases respectively, with 3 bases between them.